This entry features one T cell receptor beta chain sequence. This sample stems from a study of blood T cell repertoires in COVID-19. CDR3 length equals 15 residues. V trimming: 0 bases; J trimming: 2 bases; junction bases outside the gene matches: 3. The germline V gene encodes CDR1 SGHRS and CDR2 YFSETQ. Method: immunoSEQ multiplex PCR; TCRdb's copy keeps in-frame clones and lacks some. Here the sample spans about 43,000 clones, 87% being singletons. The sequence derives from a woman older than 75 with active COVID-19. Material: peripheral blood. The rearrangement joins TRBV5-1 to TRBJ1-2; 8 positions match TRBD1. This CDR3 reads CASSLGGQANYGYTF. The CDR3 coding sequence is TGCGCCAGCAGCTTGGGGGGACAGGCCAACTATGGCTACACCTTC.